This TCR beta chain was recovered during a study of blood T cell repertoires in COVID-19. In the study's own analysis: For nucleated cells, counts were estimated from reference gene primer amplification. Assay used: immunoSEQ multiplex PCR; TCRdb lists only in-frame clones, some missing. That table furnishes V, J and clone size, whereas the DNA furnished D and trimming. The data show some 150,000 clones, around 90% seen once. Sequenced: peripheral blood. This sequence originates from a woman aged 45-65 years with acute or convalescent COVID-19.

The CDR3 protein is CASSRQITGELFF. The CDR3, as DNA: TGTGCCAGCAGTAGACAGATCACCGGGGAGCTGTTTTTT. The V call is TRBV6-5, the J call TRBJ2-2; TRBD1 might be the D (5 bases). This CDR3 spans 13 amino acids. Germline lookup yields CDR1 MNHEY and CDR2 SVGAGI. V was shortened by 5 bases and J by 4 bases, with 8 bases between the two germline ends.